This T cell receptor beta chain derives from a study of blood T cell repertoires in COVID-19. How the authors handled the data: Amplification with reference gene primers provided the estimates of nucleated cell counts. Some clones are missing from TCRdb's copy, which holds only in-frame ones; the method was immunoSEQ multiplex PCR. D and trimming come from the DNA, and the V and J calls and clone size come from that table. Among 100,000 or so clones listed, about 90% were seen once. The germline V gene encodes CDR1 MNHEY and CDR2 SVGEGT. The V end was cut by 3 bases, the J end by 8 bases, with 15 bases between. CDR3 length: 14 amino acids.

The gene calls are TRBV6-2 or TRBV6-3 and TRBJ2-3, with TRBD1 as a possible D gene (5 bases). The TCR sequence derives from a human donor in a cohort sampled during active COVID-19. Sequenced sample: peripheral blood. CDR3 region: CASSYQIGVTTQYF. The CDR3 nucleotides are TGTGCCAGCAGTTATCAGATAGGGGTCACTACGCAGTATTTT.